The rows below give T cell receptor beta chains drawn from one sample of a study of control samples from healthy donors and cancer patients. Repertoires were generated with immunoSEQ multiplex PCR, while TCRdb's copy carries only in-frame clones and drops some. Of some 210,000 clones in the sample, about 91% were seen once. Source material: blood. The receptors were sampled from a man aged 25-45 years in good health. Each CDR3 is given with its conserved first and last residue. The D gene is left open where the match is weak. Clone size, where shown, is once, few, many, or a class for clones that have expanded.

>.|TRBV2|13|.|TRBJ1-3
TGTGCCAGCTCCCCCAGGGCGGGAAACACCATATATTTT
CASSPRAGNTIYF
>.|TRBV29-1|15|.|TRBJ2-2
TGCAGCGTTGAATCGGGGGAAACGAACACCGGGGAGCTGTTTTTT
CSVESGETNTGELFF
>.|TRBV2|14|once|TRBJ1-4
TGTGCCAGCAGTGAGCGAACCTTAAATGAAAAACTGTTTTTT
CASSERTLNEKLFF
>.|TRBV19|16|.|TRBJ1-6
TGTGCCAGTAGTATTCTCACGGGGGCCCTAAATTCACCCCTCCACTTT
CASSILTGALNSPLHF
>.|TRBV7-2|13|.|TRBJ1-5
TGTGCCAGCAGCTGGGCCCCGGGTCAGCCCCAGCATTTT
CASSWAPGQPQHF
>.|TRBV5-6|17|.|TRBJ1-1
TGTGCCAGCAGCTTCGGGGACGAAGGATGGGCGCGGGGTTCGGCTTTCTTT
CASSFGDEGWARGSAFF
>TRBD1|TRBV6-5|14|.|TRBJ1-2
TGTGCCAGCAGTTTAAACAGGGGGCTTTGGGGCTACACCTTC
CASSLNRGLWGYTF
>.|TRBV5-1|14|.|TRBJ1-4
TGCGCCAGCAGCTTCGCAGGAACTAATGAAAAACTGTTTTTT
CASSFAGTNEKLFF
>.|TRBV10-2|13|once|TRBJ1-6
TGCGCCAGCAGTGGCCAGGGTCACGCACCCCTCCACTTT
CASSGQGHAPLHF
>.|TRBV5-1|16|.|TRBJ1-2
TGCGCCAGCAGCTTTGACAGCTTACTAGCTAACTATGGCTACACCTTC
CASSFDSLLANYGYTF
>.|TRBV2|14|.|TRBJ2-7
TGTGCCAGCAGTGGTCGGGACTTTAACTACGAGCAGTACTTC
CASSGRDFNYEQYF
>TRBD1|TRBV7-6|16|.|TRBJ1-1
TGTGCCAGCAGCCCAACGGGATACAGGGGTTCCCTTGAAGCTTTCTTT
CASSPTGYRGSLEAFF
>.|TRBV7-6|17|.|TRBJ2-2
TGTGCCAGCAGCTTAATAGTAGGGGGACCGAACACCGGGGAGCTGTTTTTT
CASSLIVGGPNTGELFF
>TRBD1|TRBV5-8|17|.|TRBJ1-5
TGTGCCAGCAGCTCGGGACAGGGATTAAATAGCAATCAGCCCCAGCATTTT
CASSSGQGLNSNQPQHF
>TRBD1|TRBV11-2|13|.|TRBJ1-1
TGTGCCAGCCGGGGACAGGGGAACACTGAAGCTTTCTTT
CASRGQGNTEAFF
>.|TRBV30|13|.|TRBJ1-5
TGTGCCTGGAGTGTTAACGGTGATCAGCCCCAGCATTTT
CAWSVNGDQPQHF
>.|TRBV6-1|13|.|TRBJ2-3
TGTGCCAGCAGTGAATCGGAGCAGAATACGCAGTATTTT
CASSESEQNTQYF
>.|TRBV11-2|17|.|TRBJ2-1
TGTGCCAGCAGCCGCATAAATGGGCAGCCCTCCTACAATGAGCAGTTCTTC
CASSRINGQPSYNEQFF
>.|TRBV7-9|11|.|TRBJ2-7
TGTGCCAGCAGCGTGAACTACGAGCAGTACTTC
CASSVNYEQYF
>TRBD1|TRBV19|13|.|TRBJ2-7
TGTGCCAGTAGCTTGACAGGGGGCTACGAGCAGTACTTC
CASSLTGGYEQYF
>TRBD2|TRBV9|23|.|TRBJ2-3
TGTGCCAGCAGCGTACCCCCCCTCACTAGCGGGGGATACCTTAGCGCCTTCACAGATACGCAGTATTTT
CASSVPPLTSGGYLSAFTDTQYF
>.|TRBV27|14|.|TRBJ1-2
TGTGCCAGCAGTACCCCCCGCGCCCCCGGGGGCTACACCTTC
CASSTPRAPGGYTF
>.|TRBV6-4|14|.|TRBJ2-3
TGTGCCACCCGGGACTCCAACTCCGGGGGTACGCAGTATTTT
CATRDSNSGGTQYF
>TRBD2|TRBV20-1|13|.|TRBJ2-3
TGCAGTGCTCGTGGACTAGCAACGGATACGCAGTATTTT
CSARGLATDTQYF
>.|TRBV18|14|.|TRBJ2-3
TGTGCCAGCTCACCACCGGGGCTAGCAGCTACGCAGTATTTT
CASSPPGLAATQYF
>.|TRBV10-1|14|.|TRBJ1-1
TGCGCCAGCAGTGATGGGATACAGGACACTGAAGCTTTCTTT
CASSDGIQDTEAFF
>TRBD1|TRBV10-3|14|once|TRBJ2-7
TGTGCCATCAGTGAGTCGACAGGGACCTACGAGCAGTACTTC
CAISESTGTYEQYF
>.|TRBV2|15|many|TRBJ2-7
TGTGCCAGCAGTGAAGGCAGGTCACTCTCCTACGAGCAGTACTTC
CASSEGRSLSYEQYF
>.|TRBV23-1|16|.|TRBJ2-3
TGCGCCAGCAGTCAATTGGCCGGAGAGCCCACAGATACGCAGTATTTT
CASSQLAGEPTDTQYF
>TRBD1|TRBV10-3|14|.|TRBJ2-7
TGTGCCATAGGCCGGGACAGGAGTTCCTACGAGCAGTACTTC
CAIGRDRSSYEQYF
>.|TRBV11-2|18|.|TRBJ1-1
TGTGCCAGCAGCCTACCAGAGCGTCCCGTCGGGGAGAACACTGAAGCTTTCTTT
CASSLPERPVGENTEAFF
>.|TRBV14|15|.|TRBJ1-1
TGTGCCAGCAACCTCCTGGGACGGATGAACACTGAAGCTTTCTTT
CASNLLGRMNTEAFF
>.|TRBV12-3/TRBV12-4|12|.|TRBJ1-2
TGTGCCAGCAGGCTCACAGTTTATGGCTACACCTTC
CASRLTVYGYTF
>.|TRBV7-8|14|.|TRBJ1-4
TGTGCCAGCAGCTTAGTGGACAGAAATGAAAAACTGTTTTTT
CASSLVDRNEKLFF
>TRBD1|TRBV7-9|15|.|TRBJ2-3
TGTGCCAGCAGCTCGCTGGGACAGGGGCCGGATACGCAGTATTTT
CASSSLGQGPDTQYF
>.|TRBV10-2|13|.|TRBJ2-4
TGCGCCAGCAGTGAGTCTCTTAAAAACATTCAGTACTTC
CASSESLKNIQYF
>.|TRBV9|15|once|TRBJ1-5
TGTGCCAGCAGCGTAGCGCCTTCCAGCAATCAGCCCCAGCATTTT
CASSVAPSSNQPQHF
>TRBD2|TRBV15|15|once|TRBJ2-7
TGTGCCACCAGCAGGGCAGCGGGAAGCTCCTACGAGCAGTACTTC
CATSRAAGSSYEQYF
>TRBD1|TRBV19|17|.|TRBJ1-3
TGTGCCACAGACAGGGGGCCGAATTTTCGCTCTGGAAACACCATATATTTT
CATDRGPNFRSGNTIYF
>.|TRBV10-3|13|.|TRBJ1-6
TGTGCCATCAGTGAGTCGAGTCCCTCACCCCTCCACTTT
CAISESSPSPLHF
>.|TRBV6-5|14|.|TRBJ1-2
TGTGCCAGCAGTCGCGGCGGGACGTCGTATGGCTACACCTTC
CASSRGGTSYGYTF
>TRBD1|TRBV5-6|15|.|TRBJ1-1
TGTGCCAGCAGCTTCCGAGGGGGCCGGGGAACTGAAGCTTTCTTT
CASSFRGGRGTEAFF
>.|TRBV2|13|.|TRBJ1-6
TGTGCCAGCACGGCAGACTATAATTCACCCCTCCACTTT
CASTADYNSPLHF
>.|TRBV5-6|14|.|TRBJ2-1
TGTGCCAGCAGCCGGTGGGGGATCGGGAATGAGCAGTTCTTC
CASSRWGIGNEQFF
>.|TRBV4-1|14|.|TRBJ2-1
TGCGCCAGCAGCTGGGTACCCTTGCAACGTGAGCAGTTCTTC
CASSWVPLQREQFF
>.|TRBV11-2|16|once|TRBJ1-1
TGTGCCAGCAGCTTAAGGTCAGGCGGGGCGAACACTGAAGCTTTCTTT
CASSLRSGGANTEAFF
>.|TRBV7-3|13|.|TRBJ1-5
TGTGCCAGCAGCTCGGACTGGAGTCAGCCCCAGCATTTT
CASSSDWSQPQHF
>.|TRBV7-9|16|.|TRBJ2-1
TGTGCCAGCAGGAGGATACAGGGAATCTCCTACAATGAGCAGTTCTTC
CASRRIQGISYNEQFF
>TRBD1|TRBV6-5|12|.|TRBJ2-7
TGTGCCGCTAGACAGGGGTCCTACGAGCAGTACTTC
CAARQGSYEQYF
>TRBD1|TRBV4-1|14|.|TRBJ2-5
TGCGCCAGCAGCCCTGGACAGGGGAGAGAGACCCAGTACTTC
CASSPGQGRETQYF
>.|TRBV20-1|11|.|TRBJ1-2
TGCAGTGCTCGGGGTAGTTATGGCTACACCTTC
CSARGSYGYTF
>TRBD1|TRBV4-1|17|.|TRBJ2-1
TGCGCCAGCAGCCAAGAACCGGGACAGGGTGCCTACAATGAGCAGTTCTTC
CASSQEPGQGAYNEQFF